Presented here are 8 T cell receptor beta chains from one specimen sequenced in a study of OX40 agonist ivuxolimab in advanced cancers. The table came from immunoSEQ multiplex PCR; TCRdb's copy has only in-frame clones and leaves some out. The sample has some 100,000 clones, 85% to 95% seen once. The sequences come from CD4+ or CD8+ T cells sorted from blood, collected in a trial of the OX40 agonist ivuxolimab. All receptors come from an adult with an advanced solid tumor such as melanoma, head and neck, liver or kidney cancer.

To note about this clone: In the same sample, other DNA sequences code for this CDR3. The gene calls are TRBV6-5 and TRBJ2-7; D gene uncertain. CDR1 and CDR2 (germline): MNHEY, SVGAGI. The V and J ends lost 0 bases and 7 bases respectively, with 4 bases between them. The CDR3 consists of 11 residues. CDR3 region: CASSYSGEQYF. CDR3 coding DNA: TGTGCCAGCAGTTACTCAGGGGAGCAGTACTTC.

This clone was picked up one time. The chain carries TRBV5-1 and TRBJ1-6; tentative D call: TRBD1 (6 bases). Trimming left V 8 bases short and J 3 bases short, with 12 bases between. This CDR3 spans 14 amino acids. CDR1 is SGHRS and CDR2 is YFSETQ in the germline V gene. The CDR3 DNA reads TGCGCCAGGAACAGGGACCGCTATAATTCACCCCTCCACTTT. Translated, it gives CARNRDRYNSPLHF.

J is TRBJ1-1 and V is TRBV7-2; 7 bases map to TRBD1. The CDR3 extends over 13 amino acids. The trim removed 6 bases at V and 5 bases at J, leaving 6 bases unmatched. Germline CDR1 is SGHTA and CDR2 is FQGNSA. This chain's CDR3 is CASRTGMGTEAFF. The CDR3 DNA follows: TGTGCCAGCAGGACAGGGATGGGGACTGAAGCTTTCTTT.

The chain recombines TRBV9 with TRBJ1-3; D is perhaps TRBD1 (5 bases). V lost 4 bases and J lost 4, with 15 bases in between. Looked up from germline, CDR1 is SGDLS and CDR2 is YYNGEE. The CDR3 covers 15 residues. CDR3 region: CASSSYGTGGNTIYF. Here the CDR3 DNA reads TGTGCCAGCAGCTCCTATGGGACGGGGGGAAACACCATATATTTT.

The chain couples TRBV6-1 to TRBJ1-1; TRBD1 might be the D (6 bases). Between the trimmed V and J ends, which lost 4 bases and 5 bases, there was a span of 14 bases. This CDR3 has 14 residues. Germline CDR1 and CDR2: MNHNS and SASEGT. Written as DNA, the CDR3 is TGTGCCAGCAGTGGCAGGGGACTAGGTACTGAAGCTTTCTTT. Its protein product is CASSGRGLGTEAFF.

V and J are TRBV5-4 and TRBJ2-5; TRBD2 is a possible D gene (5 bases). Trimming stripped 4 bases from V and 4 bases from J, with 11 bases between. Germline CDR1 is SGHNT and CDR2 is YYREEE (reference sequence). The CDR3 has 13 residues. The DNA for the CDR3 is TGTGCCAGCAGCAGTTGGGAGTCAGAGACCCAGTACTTC. Translation gives CASSSWESETQYF.

The chain joins TRBV14 to TRBJ1-1; TRBD1 is a possible D gene (5 bases). Germline-derived CDR1 and CDR2 are SGHDN and FVKESK. Trimming stripped 5 bases from V and 5 bases from J, with 18 bases between. This CDR3 has 15 residues. This CDR3 reads CASSSSTGTFTEAFF. The DNA of the CDR3 is TGTGCCAGCAGCTCTTCTACCGGGACCTTTACTGAAGCTTTCTTT.

V gene TRBV9 combines with J gene TRBJ2-1; 10 bases line up with TRBD1. V dropped 0 bases and J dropped 0; count of bases not matched to a gene: 0. Germline V gene sequence: CDR1 SGDLS, CDR2 YYNGEE. This CDR3 is built from 16 residues. The CDR3 reads CASSVGTGGSYNEQFF. The CDR3 region has the DNA TGTGCCAGCAGCGTAGGGACAGGGGGCTCCTACAATGAGCAGTTCTTC. Supplemented by reference TRBV9 and TRBJ2-1, the full variable domain reads DSGVTQTPKHLITATGQRVTLRCSPRSGDLSVYWYQQSLDQGLQFLIQYYNGEERAKGNILERFSAQQFPDLHSELNLSSLELGDSALYFCASSVGTGGSYNEQFFGPGTRLTVL.